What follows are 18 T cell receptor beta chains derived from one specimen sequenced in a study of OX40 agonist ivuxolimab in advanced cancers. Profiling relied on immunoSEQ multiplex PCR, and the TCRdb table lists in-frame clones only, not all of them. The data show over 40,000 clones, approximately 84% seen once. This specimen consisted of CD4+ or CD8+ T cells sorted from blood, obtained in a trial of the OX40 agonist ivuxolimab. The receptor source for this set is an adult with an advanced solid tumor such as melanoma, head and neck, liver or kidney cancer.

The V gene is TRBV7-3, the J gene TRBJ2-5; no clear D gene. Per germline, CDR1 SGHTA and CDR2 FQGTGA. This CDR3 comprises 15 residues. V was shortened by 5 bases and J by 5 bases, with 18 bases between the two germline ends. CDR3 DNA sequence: TGTGCCAGCAGCCCCACGGGTACCGGGCGGGAGACCCAGTACTTC. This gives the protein CASSPTGTGRETQYF.

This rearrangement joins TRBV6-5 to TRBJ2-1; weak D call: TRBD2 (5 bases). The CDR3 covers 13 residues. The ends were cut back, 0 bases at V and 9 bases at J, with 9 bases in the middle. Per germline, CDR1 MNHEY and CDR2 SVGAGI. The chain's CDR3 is CASSYSMGSEQFF. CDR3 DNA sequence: TGTGCCAGCAGTTACTCGATGGGGAGTGAGCAGTTCTTC.

The CDR3 coding sequence is TGTGCCAGCAGCTCCGGCGGGGGGGCCGCGAAGACCCAGTACTTC. Its protein product is CASSSGGGAAKTQYF. V and J are TRBV7-2 and TRBJ2-5; 9 bases match TRBD2. CDR1 is SGHTA and CDR2 is FQGNSA in the germline V gene. This CDR3 spans 15 amino acids. The J segment lost 6 bases and the V segment lost 4 bases, leaving 9 bases of the junction unmatched.

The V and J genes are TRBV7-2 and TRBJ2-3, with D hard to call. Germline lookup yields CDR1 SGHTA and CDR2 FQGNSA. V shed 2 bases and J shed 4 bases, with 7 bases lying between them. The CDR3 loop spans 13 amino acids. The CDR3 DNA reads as TGTGCCAGCAGCTTATACCAGCCAGATACGCAGTATTTT. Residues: CASSLYQPDTQYF.

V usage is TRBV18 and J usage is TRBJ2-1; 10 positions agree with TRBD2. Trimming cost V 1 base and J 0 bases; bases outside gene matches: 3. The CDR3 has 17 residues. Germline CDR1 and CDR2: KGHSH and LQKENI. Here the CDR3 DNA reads TGTGCCAGCTCACCACGCGAGCGGGGGGGCTCCTACAATGAGCAGTTCTTC. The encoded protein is CASSPRERGGSYNEQFF.

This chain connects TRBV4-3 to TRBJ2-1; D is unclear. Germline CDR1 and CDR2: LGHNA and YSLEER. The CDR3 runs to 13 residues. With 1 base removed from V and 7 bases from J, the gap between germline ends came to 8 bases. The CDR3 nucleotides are TGCGCCAGCAGCCAAGTGCTGGGGAATGAGCAGTTCTTC. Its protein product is CASSQVLGNEQFF.

CDR3 loop: CASSPGTGEGETQYF. In DNA, the CDR3 is TGTGCCAGCAGCCCCGGGACAGGGGAAGGGGAGACCCAGTACTTC. The genes are TRBV7-7 and TRBJ2-5; 10 positions match TRBD1. Germline values: CDR1 SSHAT, CDR2 FNYEAQ (reference sequence). CDR3 length: 15 residues. V gave up 5 bases and J gave up 5 bases; unmatched junction bases: 8.

The DNA for the CDR3 is TGTGCCACTAAAAAGAACCCATCCGAGCGGTACGAGCAGTACTTC. It codes for CATKKNPSERYEQYF. The gene calls are TRBV15 and TRBJ2-7, with a weak D call TRBD2 (5 bases). The V and J ends lost 9 bases and 4 bases respectively, with 22 bases between them. This CDR3 contains 15 residues. Germline V gene lookup returns CDR1 LNHNV and CDR2 YYDKDF (reference sequence).

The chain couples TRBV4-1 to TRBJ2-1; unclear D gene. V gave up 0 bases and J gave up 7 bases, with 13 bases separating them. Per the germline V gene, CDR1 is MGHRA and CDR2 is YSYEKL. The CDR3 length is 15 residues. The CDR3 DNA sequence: TGCGCCAGCAGCCAAGACCCGGACCGCTGGAATGAGCAGTTCTTC. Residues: CASSQDPDRWNEQFF.

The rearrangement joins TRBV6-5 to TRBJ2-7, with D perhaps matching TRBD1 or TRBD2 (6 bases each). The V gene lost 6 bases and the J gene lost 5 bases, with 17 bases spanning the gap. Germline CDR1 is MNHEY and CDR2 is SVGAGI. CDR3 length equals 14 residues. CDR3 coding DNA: TGTGCCAGCAGCCGGGGGACAATACGGGACGAGCAGTACTTC. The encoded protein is CASSRGTIRDEQYF.

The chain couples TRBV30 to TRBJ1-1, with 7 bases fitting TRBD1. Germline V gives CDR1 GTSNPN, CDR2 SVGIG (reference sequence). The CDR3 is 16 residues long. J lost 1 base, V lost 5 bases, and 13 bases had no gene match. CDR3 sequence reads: CAWGGFRTGRNTEAFF. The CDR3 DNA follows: TGTGCCTGGGGTGGTTTTCGGACAGGTCGGAACACTGAAGCTTTCTTT.

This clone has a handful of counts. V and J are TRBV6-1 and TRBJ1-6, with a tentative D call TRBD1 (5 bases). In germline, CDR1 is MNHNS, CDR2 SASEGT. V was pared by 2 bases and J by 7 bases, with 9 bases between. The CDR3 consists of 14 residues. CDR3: CASSESPGNSPLHF. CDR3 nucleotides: TGTGCCAGCAGTGAATCACCAGGGAATTCACCCCTCCACTTT.

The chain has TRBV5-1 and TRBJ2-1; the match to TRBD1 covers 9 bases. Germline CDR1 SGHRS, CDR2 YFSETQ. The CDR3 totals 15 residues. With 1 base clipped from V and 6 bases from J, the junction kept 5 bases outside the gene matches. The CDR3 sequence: CASSLWGQGGNEQFF. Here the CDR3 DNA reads TGCGCCAGCAGCTTGTGGGGACAGGGAGGCAATGAGCAGTTCTTC.

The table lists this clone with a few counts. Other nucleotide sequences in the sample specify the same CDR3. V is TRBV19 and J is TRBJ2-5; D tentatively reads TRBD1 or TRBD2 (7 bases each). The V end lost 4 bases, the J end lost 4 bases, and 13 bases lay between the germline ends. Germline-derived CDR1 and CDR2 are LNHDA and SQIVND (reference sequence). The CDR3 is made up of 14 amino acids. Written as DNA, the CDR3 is TGTGCCAGTAGTACGGGGGGACAGTTAGAGACCCAGTACTTC. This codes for CASSTGGQLETQYF.

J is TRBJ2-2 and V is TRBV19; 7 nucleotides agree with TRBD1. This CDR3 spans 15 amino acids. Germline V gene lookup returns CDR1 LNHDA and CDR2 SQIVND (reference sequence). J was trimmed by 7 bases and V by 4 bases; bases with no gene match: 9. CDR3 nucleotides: TGTGCCAGTAGTACCCAGGGGGTAGTGGTCGGGGAGCTGTTTTTT. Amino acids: CASSTQGVVVGELFF.

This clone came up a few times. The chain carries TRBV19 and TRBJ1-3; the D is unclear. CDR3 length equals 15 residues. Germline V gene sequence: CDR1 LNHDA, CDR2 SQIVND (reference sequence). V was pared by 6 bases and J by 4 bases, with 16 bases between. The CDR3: CASSRGDFLGNTIYF. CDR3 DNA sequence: TGTGCCAGTAGCCGAGGAGACTTCTTGGGAAACACCATATATTTT.

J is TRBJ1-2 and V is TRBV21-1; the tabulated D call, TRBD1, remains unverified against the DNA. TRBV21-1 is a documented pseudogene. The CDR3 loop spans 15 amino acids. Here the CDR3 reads CASSKDRGLNYGYTF. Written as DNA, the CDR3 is TGTGCCAGCAGCAAGGACAGGGGGCTTAACTATGGCTACACCTTC.

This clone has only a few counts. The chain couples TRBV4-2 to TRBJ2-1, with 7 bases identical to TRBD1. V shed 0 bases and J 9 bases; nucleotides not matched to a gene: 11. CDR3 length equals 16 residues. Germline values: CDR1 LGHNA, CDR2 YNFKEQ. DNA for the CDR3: TGTGCCAGCAGCCAAGATCTCGGGCGACAGGGTTCTGAGCAGTTCTTC. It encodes CASSQDLGRQGSEQFF.